The clone carrying this T cell receptor beta chain was detected ten times or more. What it recognizes is unknown. Using quantitative 5'-RACE with molecular barcodes, the authors made TCR beta libraries. Using its own MiXCR run on the 5' RACE reads, TCRdb lists one record per CDR3 protein. This sample carries 750,000 to 850,000 distinct CDR3 sequences, 12% of them seen once, and the ten largest clones take about 0.49%. This CDR3 has 14 residues. Trimming took off 1 base at V and 0 bases at J, with 10 bases between the two ends. Germline-derived CDR1 and CDR2 are DFQATT and SNEGSKA (reference sequence). The data are from a study of CD8 T cells in ankylosing spondylitis. Study-wide results and caveats: There was reportedly significant enrichment of clones that were disease-linked in matched ankylosing spondylitis synovial fluid. What seemed typical of ankylosing spondylitis blood was a TCR beta motif built from under 10 highly homologous variants.

The chain employs TRBV20-1 and TRBJ2-7, with D possibly matching TRBD2 (5 bases). Sample: blood, either unsorted or a sorted T cell fraction (not recorded which). This receptor was identified in a male donor with ankylosing spondylitis. The chain's CDR3 is CSARGDYSSYEQYF. In DNA, the CDR3 is TGCAGTGCTAGAGGCGACTATAGCTCCTACGAGCAGTACTTC.